What follows describes a single T cell receptor (beta chain). Its antigen is unidentified. Germline lookup yields CDR1 SQVTM and CDR2 ANQGSEA. V gave up 4 bases and J gave up 5 bases, with 17 bases separating them. The CDR3 extends over 14 amino acids. The data belong to a study of vaccination effects on CD4 cells after COVID-19. The repertoire was sequenced with immunoSEQ multiplex PCR; TCRdb's copy has only in-frame clones and lacks some. The table has over 65,000 clones, 60% to 80% seen once; the top ten hold over 2%. Scientists isolated CD4+ T cells after an approximately 10-day culture period ended.

The V gene is TRBV29-1, the J gene TRBJ1-2; weak D call: TRBD1 (5 bases). Sample: CD4+ T cells from PBMCs cultured without peptide, taken before COVID-19 vaccination. The clonotype comes from a human donor who received a COVID-19 vaccine. In nucleotides, the CDR3 is TGCAGCGTTGGAGCAGGGATGGCCAGGTATGGCTACACCTTC. It specifies CSVGAGMARYGYTF.